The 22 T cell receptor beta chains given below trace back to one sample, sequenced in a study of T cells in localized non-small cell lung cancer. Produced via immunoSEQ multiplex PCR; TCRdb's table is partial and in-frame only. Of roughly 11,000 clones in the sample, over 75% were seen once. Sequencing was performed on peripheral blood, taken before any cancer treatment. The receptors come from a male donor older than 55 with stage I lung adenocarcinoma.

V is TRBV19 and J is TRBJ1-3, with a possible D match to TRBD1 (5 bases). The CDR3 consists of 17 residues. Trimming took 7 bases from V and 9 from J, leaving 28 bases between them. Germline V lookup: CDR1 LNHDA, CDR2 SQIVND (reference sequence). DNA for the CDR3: TGTGCCAGTACCCGCGGCCGTTGGACCGTCTTCGGGGGCACCATATATTTT. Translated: CASTRGRWTVFGGTIYF.

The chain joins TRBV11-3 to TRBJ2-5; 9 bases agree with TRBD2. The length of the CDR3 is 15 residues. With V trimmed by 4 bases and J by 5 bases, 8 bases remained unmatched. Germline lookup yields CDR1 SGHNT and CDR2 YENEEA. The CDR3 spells CASSSGTSRRETQYF. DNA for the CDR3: TGTGCCAGCAGCTCCGGGACTAGCCGCCGGGAGACCCAGTACTTC. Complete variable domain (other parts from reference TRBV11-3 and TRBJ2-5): EAGVVQSPRYKIIEKKQPVAFWCNPISGHNTLYWYLQNLGQGPELLIRYENEEAVDDSQLPKDRFSAERLKGVDSTLKIQPAELGDSAVYLCASSSGTSRRETQYFGPGTRLLVL.

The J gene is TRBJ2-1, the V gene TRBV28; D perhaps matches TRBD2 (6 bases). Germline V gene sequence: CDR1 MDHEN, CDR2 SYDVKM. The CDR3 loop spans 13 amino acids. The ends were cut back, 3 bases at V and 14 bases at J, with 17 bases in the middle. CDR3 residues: CASSLQDYYDKFF. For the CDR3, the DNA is TGTGCCAGCAGTTTGCAGGACTACTACGATAAGTTCTTC.

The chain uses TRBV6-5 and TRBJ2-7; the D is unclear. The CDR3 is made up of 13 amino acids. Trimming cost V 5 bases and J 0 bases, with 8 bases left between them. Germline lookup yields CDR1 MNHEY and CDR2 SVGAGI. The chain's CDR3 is CASSDVVSYEQYF. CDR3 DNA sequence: TGTGCCAGCAGTGACGTCGTCTCCTACGAGCAGTACTTC.

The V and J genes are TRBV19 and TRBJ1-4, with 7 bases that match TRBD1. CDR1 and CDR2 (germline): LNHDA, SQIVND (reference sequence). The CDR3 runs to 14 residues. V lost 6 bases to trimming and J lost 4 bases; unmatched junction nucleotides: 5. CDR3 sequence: CASSKGQFNEKLFF. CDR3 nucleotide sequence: TGTGCCAGTAGCAAGGGACAGTTTAATGAAAAACTGTTTTTT. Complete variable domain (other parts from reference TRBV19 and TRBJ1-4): DGGITQSPKYLFRKEGQNVTLSCEQNLNHDAMYWYRQDPGQGLRLIYYSQIVNDFQKGDIAEGYSVSREKKESFPLTVTSAQKNPTAFYLCASSKGQFNEKLFFGSGTQLSVL.

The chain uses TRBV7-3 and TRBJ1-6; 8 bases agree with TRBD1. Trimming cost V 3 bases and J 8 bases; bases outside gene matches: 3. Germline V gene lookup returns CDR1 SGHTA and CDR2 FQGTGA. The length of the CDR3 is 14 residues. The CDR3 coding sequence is TGTGCCAGCAGCTTGCAGGGGGCAGATTCACCCCTCCACTTT. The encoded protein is CASSLQGADSPLHF.

The CDR3, as DNA: TGTGCCAGCAGCTCCAGGGGGCGCGGGGAGACCCAGTACTTC. Translation: CASSSRGRGETQYF. The chain is built from TRBV28 and TRBJ2-5, with 8 bases matching TRBD1. The CDR3 extends over 14 amino acids. Germline V gene data show CDR1 as MDHEN and CDR2 as SYDVKM. V lost 6 bases, J lost 5 bases, and 8 bases stayed unmatched.

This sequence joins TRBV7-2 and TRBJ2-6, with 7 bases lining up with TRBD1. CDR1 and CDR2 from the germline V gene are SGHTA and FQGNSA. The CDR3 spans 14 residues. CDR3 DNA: TGTTCTGGACAGGATCCCTCTGGGGCCAACGTCCTGACTTTC. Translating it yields CSGQDPSGANVLTF.

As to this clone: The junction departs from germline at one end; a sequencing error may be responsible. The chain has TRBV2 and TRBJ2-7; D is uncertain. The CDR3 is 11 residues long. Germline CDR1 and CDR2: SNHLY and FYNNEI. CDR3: CASSEAPRAHF. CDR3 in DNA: TGTGCCAGCAGTGAAGCTCCTAGGGCTCACTTC.

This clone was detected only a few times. The CDR3 nucleotides read TGTGCCAGCGGGCGGACAGGGGGGGGTCAGCCCCAGCATTTT. Translating gives CASGRTGGGQPQHF. This chain joins TRBV27 and TRBJ1-5, with 10 bases fitting TRBD1. The CDR3 runs 14 residues. Unmatched junction bases numbered 7, after V lost 8 bases and J lost 6 bases. Germline CDR1 and CDR2: MNHEY and SMNVEV (reference sequence).

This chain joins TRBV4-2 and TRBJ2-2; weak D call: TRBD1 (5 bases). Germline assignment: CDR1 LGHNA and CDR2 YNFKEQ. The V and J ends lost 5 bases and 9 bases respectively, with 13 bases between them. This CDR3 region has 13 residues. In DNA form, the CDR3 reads TGTGCCAGCAGCGCAGGGTTCTCTCGGGAGCTGTTTTTT. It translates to CASSAGFSRELFF.

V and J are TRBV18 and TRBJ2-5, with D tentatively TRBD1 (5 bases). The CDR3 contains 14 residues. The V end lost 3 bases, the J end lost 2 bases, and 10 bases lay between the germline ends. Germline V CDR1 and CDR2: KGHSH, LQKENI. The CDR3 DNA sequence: TGTGCCAGCTCACCCTTTGACAGACAAGAGACCCAGTACTTC. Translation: CASSPFDRQETQYF.

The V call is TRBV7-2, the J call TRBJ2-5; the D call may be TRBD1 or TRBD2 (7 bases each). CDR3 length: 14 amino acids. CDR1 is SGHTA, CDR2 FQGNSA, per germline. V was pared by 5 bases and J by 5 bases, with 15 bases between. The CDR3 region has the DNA TGTGCCAGCAGCCCAGGGGGGGGTTGGGAGACCCAGTACTTC. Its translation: CASSPGGGWETQYF.

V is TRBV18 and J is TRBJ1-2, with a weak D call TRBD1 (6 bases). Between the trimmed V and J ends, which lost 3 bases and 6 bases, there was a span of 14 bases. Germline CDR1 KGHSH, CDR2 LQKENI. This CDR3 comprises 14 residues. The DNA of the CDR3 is TGTGCCAGCTCACCGGGACATTTGGGGGATGGCTACACCTTC. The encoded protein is CASSPGHLGDGYTF.

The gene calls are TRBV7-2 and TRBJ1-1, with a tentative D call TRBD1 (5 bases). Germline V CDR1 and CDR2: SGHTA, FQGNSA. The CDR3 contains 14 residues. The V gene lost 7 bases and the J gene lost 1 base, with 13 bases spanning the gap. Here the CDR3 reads CASTPGQGNTEAFF. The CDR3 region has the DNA TGTGCCAGCACCCCGGGGCAGGGGAACACTGAAGCTTTCTTT.

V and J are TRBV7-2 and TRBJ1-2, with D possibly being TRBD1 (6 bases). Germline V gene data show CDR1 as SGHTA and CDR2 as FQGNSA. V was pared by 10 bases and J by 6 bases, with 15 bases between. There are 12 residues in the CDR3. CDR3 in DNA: TGTGCCATCGCTAGGGGGAGGGATGGCTACACCTTC. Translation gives CAIARGRDGYTF.

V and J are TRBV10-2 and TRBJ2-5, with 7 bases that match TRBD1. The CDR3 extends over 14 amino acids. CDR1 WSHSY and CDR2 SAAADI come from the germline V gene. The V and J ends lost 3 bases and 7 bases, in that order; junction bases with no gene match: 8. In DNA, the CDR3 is TGCGCCAGCAGTGATATTGACAGGGTAGGGACCCAGTACTTC. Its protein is CASSDIDRVGTQYF.

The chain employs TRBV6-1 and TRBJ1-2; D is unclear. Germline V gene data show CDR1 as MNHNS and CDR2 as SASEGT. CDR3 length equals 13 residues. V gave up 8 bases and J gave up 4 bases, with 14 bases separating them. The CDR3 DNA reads TGTGCCAGCTGGAGCCGTCTGGGCTATGGCTACACCTTC. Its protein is CASWSRLGYGYTF.

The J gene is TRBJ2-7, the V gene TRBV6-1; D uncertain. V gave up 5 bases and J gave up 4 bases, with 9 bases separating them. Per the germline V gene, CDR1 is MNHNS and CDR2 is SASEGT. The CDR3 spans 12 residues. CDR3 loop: CASSSFAYEQYF. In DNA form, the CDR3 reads TGTGCCAGCAGTTCCTTCGCGTACGAGCAGTACTTC.

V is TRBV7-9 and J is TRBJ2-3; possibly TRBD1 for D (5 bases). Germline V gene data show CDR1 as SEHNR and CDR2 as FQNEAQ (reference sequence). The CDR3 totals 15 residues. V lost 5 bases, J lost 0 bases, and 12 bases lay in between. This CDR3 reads CASSVTGGSTDTQYF. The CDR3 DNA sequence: TGTGCCAGCAGCGTAACAGGCGGTAGCACAGATACGCAGTATTTT.

The CDR3 is CASSYDTPYEQYF. The CDR3 DNA reads as TGTGCCAGCAGCTACGATACTCCCTACGAGCAGTACTTC. This chain links TRBV6-6 with TRBJ2-7, with unresolved D. Germline values: CDR1 MNHNY, CDR2 SVGAGI (reference sequence). Trimming took off 6 bases at V and 2 bases at J, with 11 bases between the two ends. The length of the CDR3 is 13 residues.

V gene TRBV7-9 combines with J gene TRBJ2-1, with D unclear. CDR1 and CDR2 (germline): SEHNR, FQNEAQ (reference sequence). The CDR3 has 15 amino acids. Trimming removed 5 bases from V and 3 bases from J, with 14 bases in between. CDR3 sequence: CASSPEAAVYNEQFF. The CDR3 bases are TGTGCCAGCAGCCCAGAGGCGGCAGTCTACAATGAGCAGTTCTTC.